This T cell receptor beta chain originates from a study of blood T cell repertoires in COVID-19. About the study: COVID-19 samples from acute and convalescent phases originated in the United States, Italy and Spain. PBMCs, B-cell-depleted T cells, or T cells were the source of the cDNA or gDNA that made up the material.

Trimming took 4 bases from V and 6 from J, leaving 23 bases between them. This CDR3 has 17 residues. Germline CDR1 SGHDT, CDR2 YYEEEE. Authors' methods: The authors estimated nucleated cell counts from reference gene primer amplification. TCRdb's copy holds only in-frame clones and misses some; the assay was immunoSEQ multiplex PCR. The DNA gave D and trimming, while V, J and clone size come from that table. There are 200,000 to 250,000 clones in the sample; roughly 83% occur only once, and roughly 12% lies in the top ten. The receptor was isolated from a man older than 75 with acute or convalescent COVID-19. Sequenced material: peripheral blood. The chain uses TRBV5-6 and TRBJ2-1; D might be TRBD1 (6 bases). In DNA, the CDR3 is TGTGCCAGCAGCCCTTTGCCAGGGCAGGGGACCCCCAATGAGCAGTTCTTC. Its protein is CASSPLPGQGTPNEQFF.